This T cell receptor beta chain originates from a study of CD8 T cells in Susac syndrome. Background on the study: Of the sequenced Susac syndrome patients, 5 or 6 had active disease and about 8 were in remission. Study-wide results and caveats: Clonal expansion was not observed in the Susac syndrome CD4+ T cell repertoires.

Reverse transcription of about 0.45 to 1 ug RNA was carried out with random hexamers. The TCR beta CDR3 was amplified by immunoSEQ multiplex PCR across 54 Vbeta, 13 Jbeta. TCRdb processed the immunoSEQ multiplex PCR reads anew with MiXCR; each CDR3 protein has one entry. Found here are around 180,000 distinct CDR3 sequences, roughly 92% of them singletons; the top ten hold approximately 0.11%. Trimming removed 7 bases from V and 1 base from J, with 11 bases in between. Germline V CDR1 and CDR2: DFQATT, SNEGSKA (reference sequence). The CDR3 extends over 12 amino acids. A word on this clonotype: Its antigen is not identified.

This sequence joins TRBV20-1 and TRBJ2-7, with a tentative D call TRBD2 (5 bases). The sample consisted of CD4+ T cells from PBMCs. The TCR comes from a human donor with Susac syndrome. As DNA, the CDR3 is TGCAGTGTGGGAGTGGGGTCCTACGAGCAGTACTTC. It specifies CSVGVGSYEQYF.